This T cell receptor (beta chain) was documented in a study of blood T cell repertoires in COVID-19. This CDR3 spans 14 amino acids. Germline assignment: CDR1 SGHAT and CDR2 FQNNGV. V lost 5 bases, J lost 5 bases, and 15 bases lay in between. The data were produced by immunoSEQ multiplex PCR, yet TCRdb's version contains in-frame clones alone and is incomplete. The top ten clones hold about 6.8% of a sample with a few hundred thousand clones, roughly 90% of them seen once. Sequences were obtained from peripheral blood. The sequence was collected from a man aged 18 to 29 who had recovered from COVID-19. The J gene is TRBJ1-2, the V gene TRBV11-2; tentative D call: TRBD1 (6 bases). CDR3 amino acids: CASSASGEWYGYTF. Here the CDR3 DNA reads TGTGCCAGCAGCGCTTCAGGGGAATGGTATGGCTACACCTTC.